This T cell receptor (beta chain) was identified in a study of T cell responses to AZD1222 COVID-19 vaccine. On the study more broadly: Second doses that came at about 4 or about 12 weeks were put together.

V lost 6 bases and J lost 2, with 13 bases in between. The V gene's germline CDR1 is MNHEY and CDR2 SVGAGI. The CDR3 contains 14 residues. General observations from the study: Baseline serology detected seropositivity in only six or seven AZD1222 recipients. After two AZD1222 doses, spike-specific TCR breadth and depth rose versus day 0.

About this clone itself: What it recognizes is unknown.

Repertoires were generated with immunoSEQ multiplex PCR, while TCRdb's copy carries only in-frame clones and drops some. This table has 130,000 or so clones, roughly 90% appearing once. Here the sequenced sample was peripheral blood, taken on day 0 of AZD1222 vaccination. This clonotype was obtained from an adult in good health. The rearrangement links TRBV6-5 to TRBJ1-1, with a possible D match to TRBD1 (6 bases). The CDR3 sequence: CASRRPGDNTEAFF. DNA for the CDR3: TGTGCCAGCAGGCGACCAGGGGATAACACTGAAGCTTTCTTT.